What follows are 15 T cell receptor beta chains derived from one specimen sequenced in a study of cytotoxic CD8 clonotypes in ibrutinib-treated CLL. The repertoire was sequenced with immunoSEQ multiplex PCR; TCRdb's copy has only in-frame clones and lacks some. The table shows approximately 40,000 clones, with 60% to 75% occurring only once. The source was PBMCs, collected at disease progression, from a patient treated with ibrutinib. These receptors came from a human donor with chronic lymphocytic leukemia.

The rearrangement links TRBV28 to TRBJ1-2; no reliable D call. Trimming removed 3 bases from V and 8 bases from J, with 13 bases in between. Germline V gene sequence: CDR1 MDHEN, CDR2 SYDVKM. The CDR3 runs to 13 residues. This CDR3 reads CASSLSSRGGYTF. In DNA form, the CDR3 reads TGTGCCAGCAGTTTGTCCAGCCGCGGGGGCTACACCTTC.

This chain joins TRBV6-6 and TRBJ2-7; perhaps TRBD1 as D (5 bases). Germline CDR1 MNHNY, CDR2 SVGAGI (reference sequence). This CDR3 has 14 amino acids. Trimming stripped 5 bases from V and 2 bases from J, with 13 bases between. CDR3 DNA: TGTGCCAGCAGTCCCGATACAGGTCCCTACGAGCAGTACTTC. Translated: CASSPDTGPYEQYF.

The chain carries TRBV2 and TRBJ2-5; weak D call: TRBD2 (6 bases). CDR1 is SNHLY and CDR2 is FYNNEI in the germline V gene. Between the trimmed V and J ends, which lost 4 bases and 5 bases, there was a span of 14 bases. The CDR3 contains 14 residues. CDR3 residues: CASSVNLRGETQYF. The CDR3 DNA sequence: TGTGCCAGCAGTGTCAATCTCCGGGGGGAGACCCAGTACTTC.

V is TRBV15 and J is TRBJ1-5; no reliable D call. Looked up from germline, CDR1 is LNHNV and CDR2 is YYDKDF (reference sequence). This CDR3 has 15 amino acids. V lost 0 bases and J 6 bases, leaving 12 bases between the germline ends. This CDR3 reads CATSRDLGFGQPQHF. CDR3 coding DNA: TGTGCCACCAGCAGAGATCTGGGGTTCGGTCAGCCCCAGCATTTT.

The chain has TRBV27 and TRBJ1-5, with D uncertain. CDR1 is MNHEY, CDR2 SMNVEV, per germline (reference sequence). The CDR3 is 14 amino acids. The V gene lost 3 bases and the J gene lost 3 bases, with 9 bases spanning the gap. This CDR3 reads CASSFGPFNQPQHF. The CDR3 DNA follows: TGTGCCAGCAGTTTCGGGCCTTTCAATCAGCCCCAGCATTTT.

This chain uses TRBV6-5 with TRBJ1-2; D gene uncertain. CDR3 length equals 13 residues. Deletions cut 0 bases from V and 2 bases from J, with 4 bases between. From germline, CDR1 is MNHEY and CDR2 SVGAGI. The CDR3 loop reads CASSYSQNYGYTF. CDR3 sequence (DNA): TGTGCCAGCAGTTACTCCCAGAACTATGGCTACACCTTC.

V gene TRBV30 combines with J gene TRBJ1-1; D may be TRBD1 (5 bases). Deletions cut 5 bases from V and 5 bases from J, with 9 bases between. The CDR3 is made up of 11 amino acids. Germline V lookup: CDR1 GTSNPN, CDR2 SVGIG (reference sequence). The CDR3 sequence: CAWAGRTEAFF. For the CDR3, the DNA is TGTGCCTGGGCAGGGAGGACTGAAGCTTTCTTT.

The V call is TRBV7-3, the J call TRBJ1-2; D remains unclear. Germline CDR1 reads SGHTA; CDR2 reads FQGTGA. There are 15 residues in the CDR3. V gave up 0 bases and J gave up 3 bases, with 11 bases separating them. The CDR3 spells CASSLTGGGDYGYTF. The DNA of the CDR3 is TGTGCCAGCAGCTTAACCGGAGGTGGGGACTATGGCTACACCTTC. Together with reference TRBV7-3 and TRBJ1-2, the CDR3 gives the full variable domain: GAGVSQTPSNKVTEKGKYVELRCDPISGHTALYWYRQSLGQGPEFLIYFQGTGAADDSGLPNDRFFAVRPEGSVSTLKIQRTERGDSAVYLCASSLTGGGDYGYTFGSGTRLTVV.

The rearrangement links TRBV7-2 to TRBJ1-3, with 7 bases fitting TRBD1. The CDR3 sequence is 15 residues long. Losses at the gene ends were 5 bases for V and 7 bases for J; bases not matched to a gene: 11. CDR1 is SGHTA, CDR2 FQGNSA, per germline. CDR3: CASSPGEGAWNTIYF. CDR3 DNA sequence: TGTGCCAGCAGCCCCGGGGAGGGGGCTTGGAACACCATATATTTT.

The J gene is TRBJ2-5, the V gene TRBV7-2; D is ambiguous. The CDR3 is 12 amino acids. Per germline, CDR1 SGHTA and CDR2 FQGNSA. Trimming cost V 3 bases and J 11 bases, with 13 bases left between them. This chain's CDR3 is CASSFPRLEQYF. As DNA, the CDR3 is TGTGCCAGCAGCTTCCCCCGACTTGAGCAGTACTTC.

The V call is TRBV2, the J call TRBJ2-1; 9 bases line up with TRBD2. J gave up 6 bases and V 10 bases, and 10 bases lay outside the gene matches. The CDR3 is 14 residues long. Per germline, CDR1 SNHLY and CDR2 FYNNEI. This CDR3 is CANILAGQGNEQFF. The CDR3 region has the DNA TGTGCCAACATTCTAGCGGGACAAGGCAATGAGCAGTTCTTC.

The CDR3 DNA reads as TGTGCCAGCAGCTTTCGAAGGGACAGCTTCACAGATACGCAGTATTTT. Translating gives CASSFRRDSFTDTQYF. The chain employs TRBV11-2 and TRBJ2-3, with 7 bases lining up with TRBD1. The CDR3 consists of 16 residues. Germline loops: CDR1 SGHAT, CDR2 FQNNGV. V gave up 3 bases and J gave up 2 bases; unmatched junction bases: 8. Using reference TRBV11-2 and TRBJ2-3 for the parts outside the CDR3, the full variable domain is EAGVAQSPRYKIIEKRQSVAFWCNPISGHATLYWYQQILGQGPKLLIQFQNNGVVDDSQLPKDRFSAERLKGVDSTLKIQPAKLEDSAVYLCASSFRRDSFTDTQYFGPGTRLTVL.

This chain connects TRBV2 to TRBJ2-1; D unclear. CDR1 is SNHLY, CDR2 FYNNEI, per germline. The CDR3 is 18 residues long. V was trimmed by 4 bases and J by 1 base, leaving 20 bases between them. This chain's CDR3 is CASSVHSSTYTSYNEQFF. The CDR3 DNA follows: TGTGCCAGCAGTGTCCACTCTTCAACCTACACTTCCTACAATGAGCAGTTCTTC.

This chain connects TRBV5-4 to TRBJ1-2, with TRBD1 identical over 7 bases. This CDR3 region has 14 residues. CDR1 is SGHNT and CDR2 is YYREEE in the germline V gene (reference sequence). Trimming cost V 4 bases and J 0 bases; bases outside gene matches: 3. Written as DNA, the CDR3 is TGTGCCAGCAGCATCCAGGGGGCTAACTATGGCTACACCTTC. It specifies CASSIQGANYGYTF. Full variable domain (rest looked up from reference TRBV5-4 and TRBJ1-2): ETGVTQSPTHLIKTRGQQVTLRCSSQSGHNTVSWYQQALGQGPQFIFQYYREEENGRGNFPPRFSGLQFPNYSSELNVNALELDDSALYLCASSIQGANYGYTFGSGTRLTVV.

The J gene is TRBJ1-1, the V gene TRBV7-3, with D unresolved. The CDR3 has 13 amino acids. The V gene's germline CDR1 is SGHTA and CDR2 FQGTGA. The V gene lost 4 bases and the J gene lost 2 bases, with 8 bases spanning the gap. The CDR3 is CASSSSGNTEAFF. The CDR3 DNA sequence: TGTGCCAGCAGCTCTAGTGGAAACACTGAAGCTTTCTTT.